The 11 T cell receptor beta chains presented below share a single source sample, sequenced in a study of vaccination and CD4 T cells after COVID-19. Treatment specified: roughly 10-day PBMC culture with coronavirus spike peptide pools or control peptides (ViraFEST assay). For these receptors, no antigen is known. Sequence data for DNA of cultured CD4+ T cells were generated by the Oncomine TCR Beta short-read assay. MiXCR, applied by TCRdb to the PCR reads, yields one record per CDR3 protein. The sample includes some 17,000 distinct CDR3 sequences, 35% to 45% seen only once; the top ten take roughly an eighth. The sample comprised CD4+ T cells from blood, cultured in vitro. The receptor set was obtained from a human donor who had recovered from COVID-19.

J is TRBJ2-3 and V is TRBV7-9, with a weak D call TRBD2 (5 bases). The CDR3 is 13 residues long. Germline V gives CDR1 SEHNR, CDR2 FQNEAQ (reference sequence). V shed 5 bases and J shed 9 bases, with 15 bases lying between them. DNA for the CDR3: TGTGCCAGCAGCCCGGACTGGATTCAGACGCAGTATTTT. Residues: CASSPDWIQTQYF. Full variable domain (remainder filled in from reference TRBV7-9 and TRBJ2-3): DTGVSQNPRHKITKRGQNVTFRCDPISEHNRLYWYRQTLGQGPEFLTYFQNEAQLEKSRLLSDRFSAERPKGSFSTLEIQRTEQGDSAMYLCASSPDWIQTQYFGPGTRLTVL.

This clonotype came up a few times. J is TRBJ1-1 and V is TRBV20-1; perhaps TRBD1 as D (6 bases). This CDR3 has 15 amino acids. V lost 6 bases to trimming and J lost 4 bases, with 21 bases between them. Germline V gives CDR1 DFQATT, CDR2 SNEGSKA (reference sequence). The CDR3 reads CSASAPSTGRTEAFF. The CDR3, as DNA: TGCAGTGCCTCCGCCCCATCCACAGGGCGCACTGAAGCTTTCTTT.

This clonotype was seen more than once but under ten times. This rearrangement joins TRBV6-4 to TRBJ2-3, with 12 bases fitting TRBD2. The V and J ends lost 3 bases and 5 bases, in that order; junction bases with no gene match: 6. This CDR3 region has 16 residues. CDR1 is MRHNA and CDR2 is SNTAGT in the germline V gene. The CDR3 DNA sequence: TGTGCCAGCAGTGATTCTAGCGGGGGGGGTGAAGATACGCAGTATTTT. Translated: CASSDSSGGGEDTQYF.

This clonotype has only a few counts. DNA for the CDR3: TGTGCCAGCAGCCGAGACAGGGGACATAATGAAAAACTGTTTTTT. Its protein product is CASSRDRGHNEKLFF. This chain connects TRBV11-1 to TRBJ1-4; 8 nucleotides agree with TRBD1. In germline, CDR1 is SGHAT, CDR2 FQDESV (reference sequence). The CDR3 covers 15 residues. V shed 5 bases, J shed 4 bases, and the junction held 6 bases outside the gene matches.

This clonotype was detected only a few times. The V and J genes are TRBV6-5 and TRBJ1-2, with 7 bases that match TRBD1. V lost 4 bases, J lost 3 bases, and 2 bases stayed unmatched. This CDR3 spans 13 amino acids. CDR1 is MNHEY and CDR2 is SVGAGI in the germline V gene. The CDR3 nucleotides are TGTGCCAGCAGTTCGGGACAGCACTATGGCTACACCTTC. It codes for CASSSGQHYGYTF.

The chain carries TRBV5-6 and TRBJ1-1; D call uncertain. Trimming removed 2 bases at V and 6 bases at J, with 8 bases between. CDR3 length: 12 residues. CDR1 and CDR2 (germline): SGHDT, YYEEEE. The CDR3 DNA sequence: TGTGCCAGCAGCTTCGCTGGGGCTGAAGCTTTCTTT. It encodes CASSFAGAEAFF.

The J gene is TRBJ2-3, the V gene TRBV7-2; D gene uncertain. V was clipped by 5 bases and J by 10 bases, with 10 bases between them. The length of the CDR3 is 11 residues. CDR1 and CDR2 (germline): SGHTA, FQGNSA. The CDR3 DNA sequence: TGTGCCAGCAGCGCAAGCGTGGCGCAGTATTTT. This codes for CASSASVAQYF. Together with reference TRBV7-2 and TRBJ2-3, the CDR3 gives the full variable domain: GAGVSQSPSNKVTEKGKDVELRCDPISGHTALYWYRQSLGQGLEFLIYFQGNSAPDKSGLPSDRFSAERTGGSVSTLTIQRTQQEDSAVYLCASSASVAQYFGPGTRLTVL.

The rearrangement joins TRBV6-1 to TRBJ2-1, with 9 positions matching TRBD1. The V and J ends lost 7 bases and 3 bases, in that order; junction bases with no gene match: 13. CDR1 and CDR2 from the germline V gene are MNHNS and SASEGT. The CDR3 loop spans 17 amino acids. The CDR3 spells CASKFGGGQGYYNEQFF. CDR3 in DNA: TGTGCCAGCAAGTTCGGTGGTGGACAGGGGTACTACAATGAGCAGTTCTTC.

This clonotype was detected once. The genes are TRBV6-1 and TRBJ2-1; no firm D call. CDR3 length equals 16 residues. In germline, CDR1 is MNHNS, CDR2 SASEGT. V was pared by 8 bases and J by 0 bases, with 17 bases between. The CDR3 region is CASRAGGSRSYNEQFF. CDR3 DNA: TGTGCCAGCCGTGCCGGTGGCAGCCGCTCCTACAATGAGCAGTTCTTC.

This clonotype was found a few times. The CDR3 coding sequence is TGTGCCAGCAGTCCTACCGGGCCTCAAGAGACCCAGTACTTC. Its protein is CASSPTGPQETQYF. The V gene is TRBV7-2, the J gene TRBJ2-5; D is ambiguous. Trimming cost V 6 bases and J 2 bases, with 13 bases left between them. The CDR3 has 14 amino acids. Germline CDR1 reads SGHTA; CDR2 reads FQGNSA.

The chain employs TRBV9 and TRBJ2-3, with D perhaps given as TRBD1 or TRBD2 (5 bases each). The V gene's germline CDR1 is SGDLS and CDR2 YYNGEE. CDR3 length equals 15 residues. The V and J ends lost 0 bases and 5 bases respectively, with 13 bases between them. The CDR3 DNA follows: TGTGCCAGCAGCGTAGCTGAGGGGCTGAGAGATACGCAGTATTTT. This sequence encodes CASSVAEGLRDTQYF.